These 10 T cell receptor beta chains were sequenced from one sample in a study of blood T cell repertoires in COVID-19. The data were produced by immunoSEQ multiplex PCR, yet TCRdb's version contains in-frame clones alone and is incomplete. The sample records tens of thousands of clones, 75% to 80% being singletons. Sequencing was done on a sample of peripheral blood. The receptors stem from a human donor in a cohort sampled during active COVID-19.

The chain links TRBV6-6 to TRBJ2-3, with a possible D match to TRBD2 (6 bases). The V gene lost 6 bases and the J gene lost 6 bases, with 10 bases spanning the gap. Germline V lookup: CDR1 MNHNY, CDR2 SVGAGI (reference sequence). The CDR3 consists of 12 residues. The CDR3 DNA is TGTGCCAGCAGGGGGGGTCAGGATACGCAGTATTTT. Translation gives CASRGGQDTQYF.

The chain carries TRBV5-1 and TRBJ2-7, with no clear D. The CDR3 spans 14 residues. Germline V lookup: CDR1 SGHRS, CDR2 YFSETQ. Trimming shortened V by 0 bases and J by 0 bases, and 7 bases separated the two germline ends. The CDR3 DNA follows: TGCGCCAGCAGCTTGGGCCCGAGCTCCTACGAGCAGTACTTC. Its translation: CASSLGPSSYEQYF. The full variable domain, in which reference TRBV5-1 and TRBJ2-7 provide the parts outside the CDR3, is KAGVTQTPRYLIKTRGQQVTLSCSPISGHRSVSWYQQTPGQGLQFLFEYFSETQRNKGNFPGRFSGRQFSNSRSEMNVSTLELGDSALYLCASSLGPSSYEQYFGPGTRLTVT.

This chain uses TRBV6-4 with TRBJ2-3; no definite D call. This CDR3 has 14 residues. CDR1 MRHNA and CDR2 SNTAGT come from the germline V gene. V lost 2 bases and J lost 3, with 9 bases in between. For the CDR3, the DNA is TGTGCCAGCAGTGACGACATCGAAACAGATACGCAGTATTTT. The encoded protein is CASSDDIETDTQYF.

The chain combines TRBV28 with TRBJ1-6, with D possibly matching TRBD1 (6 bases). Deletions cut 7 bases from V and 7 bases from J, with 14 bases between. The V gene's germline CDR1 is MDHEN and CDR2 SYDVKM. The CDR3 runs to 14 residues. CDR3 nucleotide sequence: TGTGCCAGCACGCCGGGGGGGCAAAATTCACCCCTCCACTTT. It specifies CASTPGGQNSPLHF.

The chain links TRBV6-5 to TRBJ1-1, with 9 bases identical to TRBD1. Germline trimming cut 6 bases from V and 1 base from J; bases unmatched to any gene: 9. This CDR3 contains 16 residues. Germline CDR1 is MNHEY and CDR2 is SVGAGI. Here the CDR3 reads CASRYTGGSWNTEAFF. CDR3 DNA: TGTGCCAGCAGATACACAGGGGGCTCCTGGAACACTGAAGCTTTCTTT.

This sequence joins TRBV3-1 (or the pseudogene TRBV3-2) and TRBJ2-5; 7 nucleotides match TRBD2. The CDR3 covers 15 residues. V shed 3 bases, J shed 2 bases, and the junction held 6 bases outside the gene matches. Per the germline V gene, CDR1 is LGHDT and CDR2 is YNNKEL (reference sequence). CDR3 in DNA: TGTGCCAGCAGCCACGCGGGGAGGGGTCAAGAGACCCAGTACTTC. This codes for CASSHAGRGQETQYF.

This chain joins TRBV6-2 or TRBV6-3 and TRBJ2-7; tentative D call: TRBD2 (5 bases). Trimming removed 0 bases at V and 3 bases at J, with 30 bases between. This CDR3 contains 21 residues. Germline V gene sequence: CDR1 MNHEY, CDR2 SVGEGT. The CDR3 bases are TGTGCCAGCAGTTACTCGAGGGCCGACCGAGCTAGAGCCCGTCTTGACTACGAGCAGTACTTC. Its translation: CASSYSRADRARARLDYEQYF.

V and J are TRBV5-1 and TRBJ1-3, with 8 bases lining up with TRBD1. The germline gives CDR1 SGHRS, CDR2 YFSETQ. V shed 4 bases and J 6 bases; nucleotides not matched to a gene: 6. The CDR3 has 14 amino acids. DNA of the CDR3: TGCGCCAGCAGCCTACAGGGGGAGGAAAACACCATATATTTT. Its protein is CASSLQGEENTIYF. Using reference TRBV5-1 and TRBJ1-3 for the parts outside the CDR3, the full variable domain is KAGVTQTPRYLIKTRGQQVTLSCSPISGHRSVSWYQQTPGQGLQFLFEYFSETQRNKGNFPGRFSGRQFSNSRSEMNVSTLELGDSALYLCASSLQGEENTIYFGEGSWLTVV.

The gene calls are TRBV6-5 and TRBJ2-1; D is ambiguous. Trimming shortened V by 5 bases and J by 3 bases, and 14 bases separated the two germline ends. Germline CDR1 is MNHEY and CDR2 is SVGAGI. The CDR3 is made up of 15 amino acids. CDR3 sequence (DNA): TGTGCCAGCAGTCCAAGACATGTGGGCTACAATGAGCAGTTCTTC. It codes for CASSPRHVGYNEQFF.

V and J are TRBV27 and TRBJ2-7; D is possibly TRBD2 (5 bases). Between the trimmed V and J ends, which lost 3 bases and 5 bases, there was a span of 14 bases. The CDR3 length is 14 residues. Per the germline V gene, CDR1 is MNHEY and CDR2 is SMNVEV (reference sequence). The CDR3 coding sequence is TGTGCCAGCAGTTTGGTACTAGGAGGCCACGAGCAGTACTTC. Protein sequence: CASSLVLGGHEQYF.